The 30 T cell receptor beta chains below were found in one sample sequenced in a study of blood T cell repertoires in COVID-19. Produced via immunoSEQ multiplex PCR; TCRdb's table is partial and in-frame only. This table holds tens of thousands of clones, 82% found once. The sample comprised peripheral blood. These receptors all come from a woman of 80 years or more with acute or convalescent COVID-19.

V usage is TRBV2 and J usage is TRBJ2-2; tentatively, D is TRBD1 (5 bases). Germline V gives CDR1 SNHLY, CDR2 FYNNEI. The CDR3 consists of 11 residues. V shed 7 bases and J shed 7 bases, with 7 bases lying between them. The CDR3 DNA reads TGTGCCAGCAAAGGGGACGGGGAGCTGTTTTTT. This translates into CASKGDGELFF.

The chain recombines TRBV28 with TRBJ2-7; weak D call: TRBD1 (6 bases). V was shortened by 5 bases and J by 2 bases, with 10 bases between the two germline ends. CDR3 length equals 13 residues. Germline CDR1 and CDR2: MDHEN and SYDVKM. DNA of the CDR3: TGTGCCAGCAGTGGACAGCTACCCTACGAGCAGTACTTC. Encoded protein: CASSGQLPYEQYF.

The gene calls are TRBV19 and TRBJ2-7; 9 bases match TRBD2. The CDR3 contains 12 residues. The germline gives CDR1 LNHDA, CDR2 SQIVND (reference sequence). V was pared by 4 bases and J by 5 bases, with 0 bases of the junction left unmatched. The CDR3 coding sequence is TGTGCCAGTAGTACTAGCGGGGACGAGCAGTACTTC. Translation gives CASSTSGDEQYF.

The J gene is TRBJ2-1, the V gene TRBV2; 9 bases map to TRBD1. V gave up 6 bases and J gave up 9 bases; unmatched junction bases: 9. This CDR3 has 14 amino acids. CDR1 SNHLY and CDR2 FYNNEI come from the germline V gene. CDR3 protein: CASRNGQGIVEQFF. The CDR3, as DNA: TGTGCCAGCAGGAACGGACAGGGGATTGTTGAGCAGTTCTTC. The complete variable domain, with remaining parts taken from reference TRBV2 and TRBJ2-1, reads EPEVTQTPSHQVTQMGQEVILRCVPISNHLYFYWYRQILGQKVEFLVSFYNNEISEKSEIFDDQFSVERPDGSNFTLKIRSTKLEDSAMYFCASRNGQGIVEQFFGPGTRLTVL.

The chain links TRBV5-1 to TRBJ1-1; possible D gene TRBD1, 6 bases. In germline, CDR1 is SGHRS, CDR2 YFSETQ. The CDR3 is 14 residues long. The V gene lost 0 bases and the J gene lost 1 base, with 7 bases spanning the gap. CDR3 in DNA: TGCGCCAGCAGCTTGGGGACAGAGAACACTGAAGCTTTCTTT. Encoded protein: CASSLGTENTEAFF.

This clone was observed a single time. This chain connects TRBV5-1 to TRBJ2-3, with D maybe TRBD1 (6 bases). The V end was cut by 5 bases, the J end by 6 bases, with 19 bases between. Germline V lookup: CDR1 SGHRS, CDR2 YFSETQ. There are 15 residues in the CDR3. In DNA form, the CDR3 reads TGCGCCAGCAGTCTATCAGGGGTGAGTGGTGATACGCAGTATTTT. Protein sequence: CASSLSGVSGDTQYF.

The chain is built from TRBV5-1 and TRBJ1-3; D unresolved. Germline CDR1 is SGHRS and CDR2 is YFSETQ. V was cut by 4 bases and J by 4 bases, with 12 bases left in between. This CDR3 region has 14 residues. The CDR3 DNA is TGCGCCAGCAGCACGGCGGGGTCCGGAAACACCATATATTTT. Its translation is CASSTAGSGNTIYF.

The genes are TRBV18 and TRBJ2-7; 9 nucleotides align to TRBD1. Germline values: CDR1 KGHSH, CDR2 LQKENI. The CDR3 extends over 17 amino acids. Losses at the gene ends were 0 bases for V and 3 bases for J; bases not matched to a gene: 9. The CDR3 reads CASSPPLGDRVHYEQYF. For the CDR3, the DNA is TGTGCCAGCTCACCACCGTTAGGGGACAGGGTGCACTACGAGCAGTACTTC.

J is TRBJ1-1 and V is TRBV19; the match to TRBD1 covers 7 bases. The CDR3 spans 15 residues. CDR1 LNHDA and CDR2 SQIVND come from the germline V gene (reference sequence). V was clipped by 6 bases and J by 4 bases; unmatched bases: 11. DNA of the CDR3: TGTGCCAGTAGCCTCCTGGGGCAGGGGGGCACTGAAGCTTTCTTT. This gives the protein CASSLLGQGGTEAFF.

The genes are TRBV5-6 and TRBJ1-2; D may be TRBD1 (5 bases). The V end was cut by 2 bases, the J end by 8 bases, with 19 bases between. The germline V gene has CDR1 SGHDT and CDR2 YYEEEE. CDR3 size: 15 residues. Here the CDR3 reads CASSFAVIGAMGYTF. CDR3 bases: TGTGCCAGCAGCTTTGCCGTTATTGGGGCGATGGGCTACACCTTC.

This chain connects TRBV4-2 to TRBJ2-3; 12 bases fit TRBD1. This CDR3 is 16 amino acids long. CDR1 LGHNA and CDR2 YNFKEQ come from the germline V gene. The ends lost 3 bases at V and 1 base at J; junction bases unmatched: 2. As DNA, the CDR3 is TGTGCCAGCAGCCAGGGACAGGGGGCGCGCACAGATACGCAGTATTTT. It is translated as CASSQGQGARTDTQYF.

This chain connects TRBV19 to TRBJ1-2; 9 bases are a match to TRBD1. The CDR3 runs 13 residues. Trimming at V came to 5 bases and at J to 7 bases, leaving 5 bases not matched to a gene. Per germline, CDR1 LNHDA and CDR2 SQIVND (reference sequence). The CDR3: CASSPDRGSGYTF. In DNA, the CDR3 is TGTGCCAGTAGTCCGGACAGGGGCTCTGGCTACACCTTC.

This chain joins TRBV5-6 and TRBJ1-2, with D hard to call. CDR3 length equals 15 residues. V dropped 1 base and J dropped 7 bases, with 17 bases sitting between them. CDR1 SGHDT and CDR2 YYEEEE come from the germline V gene. The CDR3 loop is CASSLPSGLSAGYTF. In DNA form, the CDR3 reads TGTGCCAGCAGCTTGCCCAGCGGGCTTTCCGCTGGCTACACCTTC.

This clone was picked up a small number of times. The gene calls are TRBV3-1 (or the pseudogene TRBV3-2) and TRBJ1-1; D ambiguous. CDR3 length: 11 residues. V lost 2 bases and J lost 7, with 5 bases in between. Germline V gene sequence: CDR1 LGHDT, CDR2 YNNKEL (reference sequence). CDR3 amino acids: CASSQLDEAFF. The CDR3 DNA sequence: TGTGCCAGCAGCCAACTAGATGAAGCTTTCTTT.

The genes are TRBV5-1 and TRBJ1-2, with TRBD1 matching 7 bases. Losses at the gene ends were 0 bases for V and 8 bases for J; bases not matched to a gene: 10. The CDR3 runs to 15 residues. Germline V CDR1 and CDR2: SGHRS, YFSETQ. In DNA form, the CDR3 reads TGCGCCAGCAGCTTGGTGGCAACACAGGGGTTGGGCTACACCTTC. This encodes CASSLVATQGLGYTF.

The chain employs TRBV29-1 and TRBJ2-3; TRBD2 matches at 8 bases. The J segment lost 4 bases and the V segment lost 7 bases, leaving 10 bases of the junction unmatched. Germline CDR1 and CDR2: SQVTM and ANQGSEA. The CDR3 contains 14 residues. The CDR3 DNA reads as TGCAGCGCCGGGGGGGCTAGCGATGCAGATACGCAGTATTTT. Residues: CSAGGASDADTQYF.

This chain links TRBV5-1 with TRBJ1-6; 9 bases are a match to TRBD1. V was clipped by 7 bases and J by 12 bases; unmatched bases: 8. The CDR3 is made up of 13 amino acids. The germline CDR1 and CDR2 sequences are SGHRS and YFSETQ. The CDR3 DNA is TGCGCCAGCTCCGGGACAGGGACTCTACCCCTCCACTTT. It translates to CASSGTGTLPLHF.

This clone was recorded once. The chain employs TRBV10-3 and TRBJ2-6; D remains unclear. The CDR3 covers 14 residues. The V gene's germline CDR1 is ENHRY and CDR2 SYGVKD. V gave up 6 bases and J gave up 0 bases, with 6 bases separating them. CDR3 nucleotide sequence: TGTGCCATCAGACAGAGCTCTGGGGCCAACGTCCTGACTTTC. As protein: CAIRQSSGANVLTF.

The genes are TRBV19 and TRBJ1-2; D is possibly TRBD1 (6 bases). The CDR3 contains 12 residues. V shed 5 bases and J shed 6 bases, with 10 bases lying between them. From germline, CDR1 is LNHDA and CDR2 SQIVND (reference sequence). The chain's CDR3 is CASSRQGHGYTF. In DNA, the CDR3 is TGTGCCAGTAGTCGGCAGGGGCATGGCTACACCTTC.

This clone has only a few counts. The V call is TRBV20-1, the J call TRBJ1-6; D call uncertain. Per the germline V gene, CDR1 is DFQATT and CDR2 is SNEGSKA (reference sequence). The CDR3 extends over 12 amino acids. The germline V and J ends were trimmed by 3 bases and 7 bases, with 7 bases remaining between them. DNA for the CDR3: TGCAGTGCTAGTCGGGGAAATTCACCCCTCCACTTT. Its translation is CSASRGNSPLHF.

The chain is built from TRBV18 and TRBJ1-6; D is undetermined. The CDR3 runs to 15 residues. Per the germline V gene, CDR1 is KGHSH and CDR2 is LQKENI. Between the trimmed V and J ends, which lost 0 bases and 7 bases, there was a span of 10 bases. The CDR3 DNA sequence: TGTGCCAGCTCACCACCAGGCAGGATCAATTCACCCCTCCACTTT. The encoded protein is CASSPPGRINSPLHF.

This clone was picked up one time. The V gene is TRBV7-2, the J gene TRBJ1-5, with 7 bases matching TRBD1. V lost 2 bases to trimming and J lost 8 bases; unmatched junction nucleotides: 6. Germline lookup yields CDR1 SGHTA and CDR2 FQGNSA. This CDR3 is 14 amino acids long. In nucleotides, the CDR3 is TGTGCCAGCAGCTTAAACAGGGGAAAAGAGCCCCAGCATTTT. Translation gives CASSLNRGKEPQHF.

This clone was seen once. The V gene is TRBV3-1 (or the pseudogene TRBV3-2), the J gene TRBJ1-4, with 8 bases lining up with TRBD1. The CDR3 is made up of 18 amino acids. V lost 3 bases and J lost 4; bases outside the gene matches: 13. Germline-derived CDR1 and CDR2 are LGHDT and YNNKEL (reference sequence). The CDR3 bases are TGTGCCAGCAGCCAGGCCCGCCAATGGGGACAGGTTAATGAAAAACTGTTTTTT. It translates to CASSQARQWGQVNEKLFF.

The chain uses TRBV3-1 (or the pseudogene TRBV3-2) and TRBJ1-1, with 7 bases lining up with TRBD1. J gave up 0 bases and V 4 bases, and 8 bases lay outside the gene matches. The CDR3 consists of 16 residues. CDR1 and CDR2 from the germline V gene are LGHDT and YNNKEL (reference sequence). The CDR3 DNA sequence: TGTGCCAGCAGCCCGCCCCCCGACAGGGTGAACACTGAAGCTTTCTTT. This codes for CASSPPPDRVNTEAFF.

The chain has TRBV2 and TRBJ2-4; the D gene is possibly TRBD2 (5 bases). V was trimmed by 4 bases and J by 6 bases, leaving 13 bases between them. The CDR3 totals 14 residues. Germline V CDR1 and CDR2: SNHLY, FYNNEI. The CDR3 DNA sequence: TGTGCCAGCAGTGGATTAGCGTCGACAAACATTCAGTACTTC. Encoded protein: CASSGLASTNIQYF.

The CDR3, as DNA: TGCGCCAGCAGCTTTGGCGGACAGGGAAACACCATATATTTT. It yields the protein CASSFGGQGNTIYF. The chain links TRBV5-1 to TRBJ1-3, with a tentative D call TRBD1 (6 bases). CDR1 and CDR2 (germline): SGHRS, YFSETQ. V lost 2 bases and J 4 bases, leaving 10 bases between the germline ends. The length of the CDR3 is 14 residues.

The genes are TRBV19 and TRBJ2-1; D remains unclear. V lost 3 bases and J 6 bases, leaving 21 bases between the germline ends. Germline V gene sequence: CDR1 LNHDA, CDR2 SQIVND (reference sequence). The CDR3 runs 17 residues. DNA for the CDR3: TGTGCCAGTAGTATCAACCCCCCCAGTGTTGTCTCCAATGAGCAGTTCTTC. It is translated as CASSINPPSVVSNEQFF. Combining the CDR3 with reference TRBV19 and TRBJ2-1 gives the whole variable domain DGGITQSPKYLFRKEGQNVTLSCEQNLNHDAMYWYRQDPGQGLRLIYYSQIVNDFQKGDIAEGYSVSREKKESFPLTVTSAQKNPTAFYLCASSINPPSVVSNEQFFGPGTRLTVL.

J is TRBJ2-5 and V is TRBV2; 10 bases agree with TRBD2. Trimming removed 8 bases from V and 3 bases from J; junction bases left unmatched: 0. Germline CDR1 is SNHLY and CDR2 is FYNNEI. CDR3 length equals 12 residues. The CDR3 here is CASGLAEETQYF. CDR3 DNA: TGTGCCAGCGGACTAGCGGAAGAGACCCAGTACTTC.

This chain uses TRBV28 with TRBJ1-2; TRBD1 is a possible D gene (5 bases). Germline values: CDR1 MDHEN, CDR2 SYDVKM. Trimming stripped 7 bases from V and 7 bases from J, with 16 bases between. CDR3 length: 13 amino acids. CDR3 DNA: TGTGCCAGCACCCTCGCCGGGACTCGTGGCTACACCTTC. Amino acid sequence: CASTLAGTRGYTF.

V and J are TRBV15 and TRBJ2-7; TRBD1 matches at 9 bases. J gave up 6 bases and V 10 bases, and 4 bases lay outside the gene matches. Germline CDR1 reads LNHNV; CDR2 reads YYDKDF (reference sequence). There are 11 residues in the CDR3. CDR3 DNA sequence: TGTGCCAAGGGGACAGGGCTCGAGCAGTACTTC. Its protein product is CAKGTGLEQYF. The full variable domain, rest sourced from reference TRBV15 and TRBJ2-7, is DAMVIQNPRYQVTQFGKPVTLSCSQTLNHNVMYWYQQKSSQAPKLLFHYYDKDFNNEADTPDNFQSRRPNTSFCFLDIRSPGLGDTAMYLCAKGTGLEQYFGPGTRLTVT.